What follows are 31 T cell receptor beta chains derived from one specimen sequenced in a study of shared clonotypes between healthy human individuals. Clones were sequenced by immunoSEQ multiplex PCR, and TCRdb holds only the in-frame ones, with some missing. Found here are roughly 700,000 clones, less than 85% of them singletons; the top ten hold around 1.6%. Sequencing was done on a sample of memory CD4+ T cells sorted from blood. As to subset: CD45RA-negative fraction. Receptors originate from a woman in her twenties or thirties in good health.

V and J are TRBV19 and TRBJ1-1, with TRBD1 identical over 9 bases. Germline-derived CDR1 and CDR2 are LNHDA and SQIVND (reference sequence). Germline trimming cut 7 bases from V and 3 bases from J; bases unmatched to any gene: 9. This CDR3 has 15 amino acids. CDR3 amino acids: CASNPTGGGYTEAFF. CDR3 DNA: TGTGCCAGTAATCCAACAGGGGGCGGGTACACTGAAGCTTTCTTT.

The gene calls are TRBV27 and TRBJ2-2, with D possibly TRBD1 on 6 matching bases. Germline V gene lookup returns CDR1 MNHEY and CDR2 SMNVEV (reference sequence). The V end lost 6 bases, the J end lost 4 bases, and 12 bases lay between the germline ends. The CDR3 is 14 residues long. CDR3: CASRHAGATGELFF. CDR3 nucleotide sequence: TGTGCCAGCAGACACGCAGGGGCCACCGGGGAGCTGTTTTTT.

The chain couples TRBV7-9 to TRBJ2-1, with D perhaps matching TRBD2 (5 bases). This CDR3 has 16 amino acids. V was trimmed by 4 bases and J by 0 bases, leaving 13 bases between them. The germline gives CDR1 SEHNR, CDR2 FQNEAQ (reference sequence). In DNA, the CDR3 is TGTGCCAGCAGCTCCAAGGTAGCGAGCTCCTACAATGAGCAGTTCTTC. Its translation: CASSSKVASSYNEQFF.

This clone was observed a single time. The chain recombines TRBV18 with TRBJ1-1; tentative D call: TRBD1 (5 bases). Germline CDR1 is KGHSH and CDR2 is LQKENI. The CDR3 contains 15 residues. Trimming left V 4 bases short and J 3 bases short, with 15 bases between. The CDR3 sequence: CASSRVGARDTEAFF. DNA for the CDR3: TGTGCCAGCTCACGGGTCGGGGCTCGGGACACTGAAGCTTTCTTT.

The CDR3 region has the DNA TGTGCCAGCAGTGCCCGGACAGGGGTTCAGCCCCAGCATTTT. It translates to CASSARTGVQPQHF. The rearrangement joins TRBV2 to TRBJ1-5, with TRBD1 identical over 9 bases. The CDR3 extends over 14 amino acids. The junction had 4 bases not matched to a gene; V was cut back by 4 bases and J by 6 bases. CDR1 is SNHLY, CDR2 FYNNEI, per germline. Full variable domain (missing parts from reference TRBV2 and TRBJ1-5): EPEVTQTPSHQVTQMGQEVILRCVPISNHLYFYWYRQILGQKVEFLVSFYNNEISEKSEIFDDQFSVERPDGSNFTLKIRSTKLEDSAMYFCASSARTGVQPQHFGDGTRLSIL.

V is TRBV27 and J is TRBJ1-5; no reliable D call. The CDR3 totals 16 residues. CDR1 and CDR2 (germline): MNHEY, SMNVEV (reference sequence). Trimming cost V 6 bases and J 2 bases, with 17 bases left between them. For the CDR3, the DNA is TGTGCCAGCAGCCCGGGCCCTATCTCTGGCAATCAGCCCCAGCATTTT. It is translated as CASSPGPISGNQPQHF.

The chain joins TRBV29-1 to TRBJ2-1, with D possibly matching TRBD1 (6 bases). The CDR3 has 14 amino acids. Deletions cut 6 bases from V and 7 bases from J, with 19 bases between. Germline V lookup: CDR1 SQVTM, CDR2 ANQGSEA. Written as DNA, the CDR3 is TGCAGCGTCGAGCCCTGGACAGCCCCAAATGAGCAGTTCTTC. Translating it yields CSVEPWTAPNEQFF.

The genes are TRBV27 and TRBJ1-5; D is uncertain. Trimming pared 5 bases from V and 15 bases from J, leaving 11 bases between. Looked up from germline, CDR1 is MNHEY and CDR2 is SMNVEV (reference sequence). The CDR3 spans 10 residues. The CDR3 DNA sequence: TGTGCCAGCAGTCCCTCGGAGGCGCATTTT. Its protein product is CASSPSEAHF.

This chain connects TRBV5-1 to TRBJ1-5, with no clear D. CDR1 and CDR2 from the germline V gene are SGHRS and YFSETQ. The CDR3 is 13 residues long. Trimming cost V 0 bases and J 7 bases, with 8 bases left between them. The CDR3 DNA follows: TGCGCCAGCAGCTTGGCCGGGGAGCAGCCCCAGCATTTT. Protein: CASSLAGEQPQHF.

The chain recombines TRBV14 with TRBJ2-5; D ambiguous. Trimming left V 0 bases short and J 2 bases short, with 7 bases between. Germline CDR1 reads SGHDN; CDR2 reads FVKESK. This CDR3 is 14 amino acids long. CDR3 in DNA: TGTGCCAGCAGCCAAGATCCCAGACAAGAGACCCAGTACTTC. It encodes CASSQDPRQETQYF.

The chain recombines TRBV4-1 with TRBJ2-2, with 9 bases matching TRBD1. The germline V gene has CDR1 MGHRA and CDR2 YSYEKL. The length of the CDR3 is 17 residues. The V segment lost 1 base and the J segment 7 bases; nucleotides outside the gene matches: 10. This CDR3 reads CASSQGGTGKRFGELFF. CDR3 DNA sequence: TGCGCCAGCAGCCAAGGAGGGACAGGGAAAAGGTTCGGGGAGCTGTTTTTT.

The V and J genes are TRBV11-2 and TRBJ2-7; no definite D call. Germline V gives CDR1 SGHAT, CDR2 FQNNGV. V gave up 2 bases and J gave up 1 base, with 9 bases separating them. The CDR3 consists of 14 residues. The CDR3 nucleotides read TGTGCCAGCAGCTTAAGGTTGGGGTCCTACGAGCAGTACTTC. It codes for CASSLRLGSYEQYF.

The chain employs TRBV15 and TRBJ2-1; 7 bases line up with TRBD2. The germline CDR1 and CDR2 sequences are LNHNV and YYDKDF (reference sequence). Trimming took 5 bases from V and 8 from J; bases not matched to a gene: 9. This CDR3 has 14 amino acids. CDR3: CATSVRETSDEQFF. The DNA for the CDR3 is TGTGCCACCAGCGTGCGGGAGACTTCGGATGAGCAGTTCTTC. Using reference TRBV15 and TRBJ2-1 for the parts outside the CDR3, the full variable domain is DAMVIQNPRYQVTQFGKPVTLSCSQTLNHNVMYWYQQKSSQAPKLLFHYYDKDFNNEADTPDNFQSRRPNTSFCFLDIRSPGLGDTAMYLCATSVRETSDEQFFGPGTRLTVL.

The chain is built from TRBV4-1 and TRBJ2-7; 10 bases fit TRBD2. CDR1 and CDR2 from the germline V gene are MGHRA and YSYEKL. Unmatched junction bases numbered 14, after V lost 1 base and J lost 2 bases. This CDR3 is built from 19 residues. CDR3 loop: CASSQVVGLAGEYPYEQYF. The CDR3 DNA is TGCGCCAGCAGCCAAGTTGTAGGGCTAGCGGGAGAATATCCCTACGAGCAGTACTTC.

The chain recombines TRBV9 with TRBJ2-3, with 8 bases that match TRBD1. This CDR3 spans 17 amino acids. Germline V gene data show CDR1 as SGDLS and CDR2 as YYNGEE. Trimming at V came to 0 bases and at J to 4 bases, leaving 10 bases not matched to a gene. DNA for the CDR3: TGTGCCAGCAGCGTAGCTGGCTCAGGGGGCTCTTCAGATACGCAGTATTTT. Its protein is CASSVAGSGGSSDTQYF.

The CDR3 is CASSLAGYSNQPQHF. DNA for the CDR3: TGCGCCAGCAGCTTGGCCGGTTATAGCAATCAGCCCCAGCATTTT. The chain carries TRBV5-1 and TRBJ1-5; D is ambiguous. CDR3 length: 15 amino acids. CDR1 and CDR2 (germline): SGHRS, YFSETQ. Trimming shortened V by 0 bases and J by 0 bases, and 7 bases separated the two germline ends. Full variable domain (outside the CDR3, taken from reference TRBV5-1 and TRBJ1-5): KAGVTQTPRYLIKTRGQQVTLSCSPISGHRSVSWYQQTPGQGLQFLFEYFSETQRNKGNFPGRFSGRQFSNSRSEMNVSTLELGDSALYLCASSLAGYSNQPQHFGDGTRLSIL.

Turning to this clone: Different DNA sequences within this sample yield the same CDR3. The V call is TRBV18, the J call TRBJ2-3, with D unclear. The CDR3 totals 12 residues. With 3 bases removed from V and 6 bases from J, the gap between germline ends came to 7 bases. Germline V gene lookup returns CDR1 KGHSH and CDR2 LQKENI. The CDR3 loop is CASSPGTDTQYF. The DNA of the CDR3 is TGTGCCAGCTCACCGGGTACCGATACGCAGTATTTT.

This rearrangement joins TRBV6-4 to TRBJ1-1; no firm D call. V lost 0 bases and J lost 0, with 8 bases in between. The CDR3 has 15 residues. Germline CDR1 reads MRHNA; CDR2 reads SNTAGT. In DNA, the CDR3 is TGTGCCAGCAGTGACTCGCAAATTTTGAACACTGAAGCTTTCTTT. Protein sequence: CASSDSQILNTEAFF.

The J gene is TRBJ2-7, the V gene TRBV21-1. TRBV21-1 is assigned pseudogene status. This CDR3 region has 12 residues. The CDR3 DNA is TGTGCCAGCAGCAAAATAGGCCACGAGCAGTACTTC. Protein product: CASSKIGHEQYF.

The rearrangement links TRBV4-1 to TRBJ2-7; 16 positions agree with TRBD2. The junction had 7 bases not matched to a gene; V was cut back by 4 bases and J by 4 bases. Germline V lookup: CDR1 MGHRA, CDR2 YSYEKL. The CDR3 is made up of 17 amino acids. The CDR3 bases are TGCGCCAGCAGCCCGGGACTAGCGGGAGGGCCTCCATACGAGCAGTACTTC. Protein: CASSPGLAGGPPYEQYF.

The V gene is TRBV28, the J gene TRBJ2-3; D might be TRBD2 (5 bases). The germline CDR1 and CDR2 sequences are MDHEN and SYDVKM. The CDR3 loop spans 15 amino acids. The germline V and J ends were trimmed by 4 bases and 1 base, with 12 bases remaining between them. This CDR3 is CASSSHAGGTDTQYF. As DNA, the CDR3 is TGTGCCAGCAGTTCACACGCCGGGGGCACAGATACGCAGTATTTT.

V gene TRBV7-6 combines with J gene TRBJ2-1; 9 bases match TRBD2. Germline V gene data show CDR1 as SGHVS and CDR2 as FNYEAQ. This CDR3 has 15 residues. Losses at the gene ends were 2 bases for V and 5 bases for J; bases not matched to a gene: 4. Here the CDR3 reads CASSLWLAGNNEQFF. The DNA of the CDR3 is TGTGCCAGCAGCTTATGGCTAGCGGGGAACAATGAGCAGTTCTTC.

The chain combines TRBV28 with TRBJ1-2; D is unclear. V was clipped by 6 bases and J by 4 bases, with 9 bases between them. The germline V gene encodes CDR1 MDHEN and CDR2 SYDVKM. The CDR3 contains 12 residues. In DNA form, the CDR3 reads TGTGCCAGCAGACCTCAATCCTATGGCTACACCTTC. This sequence encodes CASRPQSYGYTF.

This sequence joins TRBV5-1 and TRBJ2-1, with 11 nucleotides matching TRBD2. The CDR3 is made up of 17 amino acids. V lost 7 bases, J lost 6 bases, and 15 bases stayed unmatched. Germline V gene data show CDR1 as SGHRS and CDR2 as YFSETQ. CDR3 DNA sequence: TGCGCCAGCGCCGTGGGCCCCCTAGCGGGAGGCGGCAATGAGCAGTTCTTC. It codes for CASAVGPLAGGGNEQFF.

The genes are TRBV5-1 and TRBJ2-2, with 8 bases aligning to TRBD2. The CDR3 is 16 residues long. V lost 1 base and J lost 6; bases outside the gene matches: 8. Germline V CDR1 and CDR2: SGHRS, YFSETQ. The CDR3 sequence: CASSLMAAGDPGELFF. CDR3 in DNA: TGCGCCAGCAGCTTGATGGCAGCGGGAGACCCCGGGGAGCTGTTTTTT. The entire variable domain, with the rest obtained from reference TRBV5-1 and TRBJ2-2, is as follows: KAGVTQTPRYLIKTRGQQVTLSCSPISGHRSVSWYQQTPGQGLQFLFEYFSETQRNKGNFPGRFSGRQFSNSRSEMNVSTLELGDSALYLCASSLMAAGDPGELFFGEGSRLTVL.

The CDR3: CASSLRGTGAGSYEQYF. The DNA for the CDR3 is TGTGCCAGCAGCTTACGCGGTACGGGAGCGGGCTCCTACGAGCAGTACTTC. V is TRBV11-2 and J is TRBJ2-7; the D gene is possibly TRBD2 (6 bases). The CDR3 is 17 amino acids. V was pared by 2 bases and J by 0 bases, with 17 bases between. Germline V gene data show CDR1 as SGHAT and CDR2 as FQNNGV.

This chain uses TRBV6-1 with TRBJ2-5, with D possibly matching TRBD1 (5 bases). Germline lookup yields CDR1 MNHNS and CDR2 SASEGT. The CDR3 is made up of 14 amino acids. Between the trimmed V and J ends, which lost 7 bases and 5 bases, there was a span of 17 bases. DNA for the CDR3: TGTGCCAGCAATACCGGAAGGGGATGGGAGACCCAGTACTTC. Translation: CASNTGRGWETQYF.

The chain has TRBV5-1 and TRBJ2-4; 12 positions match TRBD1. Germline trimming cut 6 bases from V and 9 bases from J; bases unmatched to any gene: 7. Germline CDR1 is SGHRS and CDR2 is YFSETQ. There are 14 residues in the CDR3. The CDR3 spells CASTSGTGGLIQYF. CDR3 bases: TGCGCCAGCACCTCCGGGACAGGGGGCCTCATTCAGTACTTC.

The CDR3 is CASSQGLVQETQYF. Written as DNA, the CDR3 is TGCGCCAGCAGCCAGGGACTAGTCCAAGAGACCCAGTACTTC. This chain joins TRBV5-1 and TRBJ2-5, with TRBD2 matching 8 bases. CDR3 length equals 14 residues. Germline CDR1 SGHRS, CDR2 YFSETQ. V trimming: 4 bases; J trimming: 1 base; junction bases outside the gene matches: 3.

This clone was found a few times. V and J are TRBV7-2 and TRBJ2-5, with D unresolved. V lost 3 bases and J 8 bases, leaving 13 bases between the germline ends. CDR1 SGHTA and CDR2 FQGNSA come from the germline V gene. The CDR3 is 13 amino acids. CDR3 bases: TGTGCCAGCAGCTTTTTGAATGGAAAAACCCAGTACTTC. Translating gives CASSFLNGKTQYF. Full variable domain (rest looked up from reference TRBV7-2 and TRBJ2-5): GAGVSQSPSNKVTEKGKDVELRCDPISGHTALYWYRQSLGQGLEFLIYFQGNSAPDKSGLPSDRFSAERTGGSVSTLTIQRTQQEDSAVYLCASSFLNGKTQYFGPGTRLLVL.

V gene TRBV28 combines with J gene TRBJ2-2; D not certain. V lost 6 bases and J 0 bases, leaving 8 bases between the germline ends. This CDR3 region has 14 residues. CDR1 is MDHEN and CDR2 is SYDVKM in the germline V gene. The CDR3 is CASRIQANTGELFF. The CDR3 DNA is TGTGCCAGCAGGATACAAGCGAACACCGGGGAGCTGTTTTTT.